This record looks at one TCR beta chain sequence and its context. Its antigen remains undetermined. Base qualities are not provided; no much larger clone lies one nucleotide away. The library relied on RT-PCR. Sequencing relied on an Illumina HiSeq 2500. TCRdb itself trimmed the public reads at Q25 with fastp, ran MiXCR and retained productive beta chains. Rows with a matching CDR3 protein are joined into one entry that keeps the most common DNA and genes. For this sample the table gives approximately 730,000 distinct CDR3 sequences, of which 14% were detected only once. Around 7% of the sample rests with the top ten. The sample belongs to a study of response to subunit inactivated influenza vaccine (dated by TCRdb to between 2017 and 2018). As for the study more broadly: Deep quantitative profiling of the T cell receptor repertoire was used in the study to follow responses to a trivalent subunit inactivated influenza vaccine.

Reading the germline V gene gives CDR1 SGHAT and CDR2 FQNNGV. From the cysteine through the phenylalanine, the CDR3 covers 12 amino acids. Only the CDR3 region is kept as DNA, spanning 36 bases read in frame from base 1. Deletion took 3 bases off V and 5 bases off J, with a span of 6 bases between the germline ends. Broader findings and caveats from the paper: It was suggested by the authors that each seasonal influenza vaccination may recruit only a limited number of new T cells.

The chain couples TRBV11-2 to TRBJ2-3; the D gene is perhaps TRBD2, from 5 matching bases. The input for sequencing was PBMCs from blood, taken less than 15 days before vaccination. The receptor's source is a man in his forties or fifties who received an inactivated influenza vaccine. Donor details come from another sample of the same person, matched by shared clones. This receptor has the CDR3 CASSFGKDTQYF. The DNA reads as follows: TGTGCCAGCAGCTTCGGGAAAGATACGCAGTATTTT.